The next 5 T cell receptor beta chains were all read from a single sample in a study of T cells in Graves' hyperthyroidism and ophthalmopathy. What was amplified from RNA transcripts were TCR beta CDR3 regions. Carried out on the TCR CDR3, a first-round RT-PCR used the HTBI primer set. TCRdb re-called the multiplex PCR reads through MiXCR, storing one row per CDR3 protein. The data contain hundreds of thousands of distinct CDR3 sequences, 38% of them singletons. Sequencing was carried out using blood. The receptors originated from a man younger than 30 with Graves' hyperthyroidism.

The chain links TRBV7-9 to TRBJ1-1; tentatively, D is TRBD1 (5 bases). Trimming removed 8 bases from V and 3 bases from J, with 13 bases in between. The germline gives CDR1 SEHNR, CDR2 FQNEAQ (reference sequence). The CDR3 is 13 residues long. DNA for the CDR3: TGTGCCAGCGAGTGGGGGATGGACACTGAAGCTTTCTTT. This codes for CASEWGMDTEAFF. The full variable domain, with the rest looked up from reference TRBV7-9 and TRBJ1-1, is DTGVSQNPRHKITKRGQNVTFRCDPISEHNRLYWYRQTLGQGPEFLTYFQNEAQLEKSRLLSDRFSAERPKGSFSTLEIQRTEQGDSAMYLCASEWGMDTEAFFGQGTRLTVV.

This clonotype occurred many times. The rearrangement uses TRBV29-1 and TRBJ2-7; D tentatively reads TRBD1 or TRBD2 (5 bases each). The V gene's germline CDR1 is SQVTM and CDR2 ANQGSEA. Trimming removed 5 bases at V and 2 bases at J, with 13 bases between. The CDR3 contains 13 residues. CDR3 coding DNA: TGCAGCGTTCCCGGGGCATCAACCTACGAGCAGTACTTC. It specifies CSVPGASTYEQYF.

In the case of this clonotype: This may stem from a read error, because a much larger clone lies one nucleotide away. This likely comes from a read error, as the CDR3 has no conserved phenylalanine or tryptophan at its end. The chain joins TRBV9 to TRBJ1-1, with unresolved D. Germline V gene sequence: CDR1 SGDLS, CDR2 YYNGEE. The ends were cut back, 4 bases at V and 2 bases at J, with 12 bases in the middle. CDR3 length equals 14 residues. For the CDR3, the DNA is TGTGCCAGCAGCCTAGGCACCGACAACACTGAAGCTTTCCTT. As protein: CASSLGTDNTEAFL.

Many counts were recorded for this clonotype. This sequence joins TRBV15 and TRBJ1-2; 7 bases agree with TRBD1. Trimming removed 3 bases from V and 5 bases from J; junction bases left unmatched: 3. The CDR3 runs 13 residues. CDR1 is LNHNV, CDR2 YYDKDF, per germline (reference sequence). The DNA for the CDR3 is TGTGCCACCAGCAGGGGGGACAGTTATGGCTACACCTTC. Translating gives CATSRGDSYGYTF.

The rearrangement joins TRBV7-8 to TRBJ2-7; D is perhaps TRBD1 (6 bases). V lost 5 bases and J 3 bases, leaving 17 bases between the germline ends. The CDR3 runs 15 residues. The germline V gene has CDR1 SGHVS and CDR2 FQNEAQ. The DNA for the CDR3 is TGTGCCAGCAGCAACCTACAGGGTTGGGGCTACGAGCAGTACTTC. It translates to CASSNLQGWGYEQYF.